This entry concerns a single T cell receptor beta chain. Its antigen is unidentified. The method was immunoSEQ multiplex PCR; TCRdb's version includes in-frame clones alone and lacks a portion of them. The table shows approximately 60,000 clones, with approximately 86% occurring only once. This entry belongs to a study of OX40 agonist ivuxolimab in advanced cancers. Study observations and caveats: Expanded peripheral T cell antigen specificity was not determined. Individuals who were partial responders at 0.1-3.0 mg/kg had clonal expansion that ranked among the lowest. The average count of expanded clones was higher among CD8+ T cells than among CD4+.

Germline V gene lookup returns CDR1 SGHDT and CDR2 YYEEEE. Deletions cut 1 base from V and 9 bases from J, with 16 bases between. The CDR3 sequence is 14 residues long. The J gene is TRBJ1-1, the V gene TRBV5-6; D is unclear. The receptor was isolated from an adult with an advanced solid tumor such as melanoma, head and neck, liver or kidney cancer. Sequences were derived from CD4+ or CD8+ T cells sorted from blood, sampled in a trial of the OX40 agonist ivuxolimab. This CDR3 is CASSLRVGFSQAFF. As DNA, the CDR3 is TGTGCCAGCAGCTTGCGAGTGGGGTTCAGCCAAGCTTTCTTT.